This passage covers 23 T cell receptor beta chains from one sample sequenced in a study of T cell responses to AZD1222 COVID-19 vaccine. The data were produced by immunoSEQ multiplex PCR, yet TCRdb's version contains in-frame clones alone and is incomplete. The sample has about 140,000 clones, roughly 92% seen once. Sequencing was performed on peripheral blood, taken on day 0 of AZD1222 vaccination. These receptors were taken from an adult in good health.

This clone was picked up one time. The chain joins TRBV24-1 to TRBJ1-5; D unresolved. The CDR3 loop spans 13 amino acids. In germline, CDR1 is KGHDR, CDR2 SFDVKD. The V gene lost 1 base and the J gene lost 8 bases, with 8 bases spanning the gap. CDR3 protein: CATSDFSGEPQHF. The CDR3, as DNA: TGTGCCACCAGTGATTTTTCGGGCGAGCCCCAGCATTTT.

V usage is TRBV29-1 and J usage is TRBJ1-2; D is unresolved. The germline V gene encodes CDR1 SQVTM and CDR2 ANQGSEA. Trimming left V 3 bases short and J 4 bases short, with 9 bases between. This CDR3 spans 12 amino acids. The CDR3 DNA follows: TGCAGCGTTGAGGTCCCACTCTATGGCTACACCTTC. Translating it yields CSVEVPLYGYTF.

This rearrangement joins TRBV11-2 to TRBJ2-7; TRBD1 might be the D (6 bases). The length of the CDR3 is 14 residues. The germline V gene encodes CDR1 SGHAT and CDR2 FQNNGV. V was shortened by 5 bases and J by 2 bases, with 13 bases between the two germline ends. The CDR3 is CASSHHRAPYEQYF. For the CDR3, the DNA is TGTGCCAGCAGCCATCACAGGGCTCCCTACGAGCAGTACTTC.

V is TRBV28 and J is TRBJ2-1; possibly TRBD1 for D (5 bases). Per germline, CDR1 MDHEN and CDR2 SYDVKM. With 7 bases removed from V and 6 bases from J, the gap between germline ends came to 16 bases. The CDR3 length is 14 residues. The CDR3 nucleotides read TGTGCCAGCACCAACCTCAGGGTCCCCAATGAGCAGTTCTTC. Translated: CASTNLRVPNEQFF.

The CDR3 DNA follows: TGTGCCAGTGAGTATAGCAATCAGCCCCAGCATTTT. Residues: CASEYSNQPQHF. This rearrangement joins TRBV28 to TRBJ1-5, with D hard to call. The V gene lost 9 bases and the J gene lost 0 bases, with 6 bases spanning the gap. The CDR3 loop spans 12 amino acids. The germline V gene encodes CDR1 MDHEN and CDR2 SYDVKM.

The chain carries TRBV5-8 and TRBJ2-7; tentative D call: TRBD1 (7 bases). Per the germline V gene, CDR1 is SGHTS and CDR2 is YDEGEE. V was shortened by 1 base and J by 6 bases, with 20 bases between the two germline ends. CDR3 length: 16 amino acids. The CDR3 is CASSLWPAAGGTEQYF. The CDR3 DNA is TGTGCCAGCAGCTTGTGGCCAGCGGCAGGGGGGACCGAGCAGTACTTC.

This chain uses TRBV28 with TRBJ2-7; TRBD2 matches 14 bases. CDR3 length: 16 residues. V lost 2 bases and J lost 2; bases outside the gene matches: 2. Looked up from germline, CDR1 is MDHEN and CDR2 is SYDVKM. The CDR3 protein is CASSLTGLAGAYEQYF. The DNA for the CDR3 is TGTGCCAGCAGTTTAACGGGACTAGCGGGGGCCTACGAGCAGTACTTC.

Here the CDR3 DNA reads TGTGCCAGCACGCAGAATAATTCACCCCTCCACTTT. Protein: CASTQNNSPLHF. V is TRBV12-3 or TRBV12-4 and J is TRBJ1-6; the D is unclear. V lost 7 bases, J lost 5 bases, and 6 bases lay in between. The CDR3 is 12 residues long.

This clone has a single count. This chain links TRBV19 with TRBJ1-4, with D possibly being TRBD1 (5 bases). This CDR3 comprises 15 residues. Per the germline V gene, CDR1 is LNHDA and CDR2 is SQIVND (reference sequence). The V end lost 7 bases, the J end lost 4 bases, and 16 bases lay between the germline ends. For the CDR3, the DNA is TGTGCCAGTACCACCACGAGGGACGGTAATGAAAAACTGTTTTTT. Its translation is CASTTTRDGNEKLFF.

This chain joins TRBV27 and TRBJ1-1, with 7 bases fitting TRBD1. The J segment lost 2 bases and the V segment lost 8 bases, leaving 8 bases of the junction unmatched. The CDR3 extends over 14 amino acids. Germline CDR1 is MNHEY and CDR2 is SMNVEV (reference sequence). The CDR3: CASRPGTVNTEAFF. For the CDR3, the DNA is TGTGCCAGCCGACCCGGGACAGTTAACACTGAAGCTTTCTTT.

The CDR3 nucleotides are TGTGCCAGCAAGGCAGCGGCGGGGGCCTACGAGCAGTACTTC. Amino acids: CASKAAAGAYEQYF. The chain employs TRBV28 and TRBJ2-7, with 7 bases lining up with TRBD2. CDR1 is MDHEN and CDR2 is SYDVKM in the germline V gene. This CDR3 comprises 14 residues. Trimming took 7 bases from V and 2 from J; bases not matched to a gene: 8.

The chain is built from TRBV27 and TRBJ1-2; 7 positions match TRBD1. This CDR3 is 14 amino acids long. CDR1 is MNHEY, CDR2 SMNVEV, per germline (reference sequence). After removal of 3 bases from V and 4 bases from J, the junction contained 5 bases not matched to a gene. The chain's CDR3 is CASSLAGDSYGYTF. The DNA of the CDR3 is TGTGCCAGCAGTTTGGCTGGGGACAGCTATGGCTACACCTTC.

The chain carries TRBV10-3 and TRBJ2-5, with 8 bases that match TRBD1. The CDR3 covers 13 residues. From germline, CDR1 is ENHRY and CDR2 SYGVKD. J gave up 3 bases and V 6 bases, and 3 bases lay outside the gene matches. In DNA, the CDR3 is TGTGCCATCAGCGAGGACAGGGAAGAGACCCAGTACTTC. It yields the protein CAISEDREETQYF.

The rearrangement joins TRBV28 to TRBJ2-7; D tentatively reads TRBD1 or TRBD2 (6 bases each). CDR3 length: 17 residues. Germline V CDR1 and CDR2: MDHEN, SYDVKM. The V gene lost 3 bases and the J gene lost 1 base, with 19 bases spanning the gap. CDR3 coding DNA: TGTGCCAGCAGTTTTACCCTTGGGGGGCATAGTTCCTACGAGCAGTACTTC. It translates to CASSFTLGGHSSYEQYF.

The chain recombines TRBV5-4 with TRBJ2-7; maybe TRBD1 (6 bases). Trimming took off 5 bases at V and 0 bases at J, with 15 bases between the two ends. The CDR3 extends over 15 amino acids. Germline V gene data show CDR1 as SGHNT and CDR2 as YYREEE (reference sequence). The CDR3 DNA sequence: TGTGCCAGCAGACGGGACACCTCAAGCTCCTACGAGCAGTACTTC. The encoded protein is CASRRDTSSSYEQYF.

The chain combines TRBV5-8 with TRBJ2-7; possibly TRBD1 for D (6 bases). Looked up from germline, CDR1 is SGHTS and CDR2 is YDEGEE. The CDR3 is made up of 18 amino acids. V lost 3 bases and J 10 bases, leaving 32 bases between the germline ends. The CDR3 DNA follows: TGTGCCAGCAGCTACCGGACAGTTACAGCTCCTACGAAAAAGGATCAGTACTTC. Its translation: CASSYRTVTAPTKKDQYF. The whole variable domain, remainder taken from reference TRBV5-8 and TRBJ2-7, is EAGVTQSPTHLIKTRGQQATLRCSPISGHTSVYWYQQALGLGLQFLLWYDEGEERNRGNFPPRFSGRQFPNYSSELNVNALELEDSALYLCASSYRTVTAPTKKDQYFGPGTRLTVT.

V usage is TRBV4-2 and J usage is TRBJ2-3, with 10 positions matching TRBD2. Per germline, CDR1 LGHNA and CDR2 YNFKEQ. The CDR3 sequence is 16 residues long. J was trimmed by 0 bases and V by 3 bases; bases with no gene match: 3. CDR3 amino acids: CASSQRSGGSTDTQYF. CDR3 sequence (DNA): TGTGCCAGCAGCCAGCGTAGCGGGGGGAGCACAGATACGCAGTATTTT.

This chain uses TRBV27 with TRBJ2-5, with a weak D call TRBD1 (6 bases). Germline V gene data show CDR1 as MNHEY and CDR2 as SMNVEV (reference sequence). CDR3 length: 14 residues. Trimming shortened V by 5 bases and J by 2 bases, and 12 bases separated the two germline ends. The DNA of the CDR3 is TGTGCCAGCAGTCATACAGGGTCACAAGAGACCCAGTACTTC. Amino acids: CASSHTGSQETQYF.

This clone was counted a single time. The V call is TRBV9, the J call TRBJ2-7, with a tentative D call TRBD2 (5 bases). Trimming took 0 bases from V and 1 from J, leaving 8 bases between them. CDR1 is SGDLS and CDR2 is YYNGEE in the germline V gene. The CDR3 loop spans 14 amino acids. The CDR3 spells CASSVDGGSYEQYF. CDR3 in DNA: TGTGCCAGCAGCGTAGACGGCGGGTCCTACGAGCAGTACTTC.

This chain links TRBV5-5 with TRBJ2-3; no clear D. The ends were cut back, 2 bases at V and 1 base at J, with 11 bases in the middle. CDR3 length equals 15 residues. The germline CDR1 and CDR2 sequences are SGHKS and YYEKEE (reference sequence). DNA of the CDR3: TGTGCCAGCAGCTTTCCCCCAGGTGGCACAGATACGCAGTATTTT. It encodes CASSFPPGGTDTQYF. Full variable domain (missing parts from reference TRBV5-5 and TRBJ2-3): DAGVTQSPTHLIKTRGQQVTLRCSPISGHKSVSWYQQVLGQGPQFIFQYYEKEERGRGNFPDRFSARQFPNYSSELNVNALLLGDSALYLCASSFPPGGTDTQYFGPGTRLTVL.

This clone is a singleton in its sample. The V gene is TRBV5-4, the J gene TRBJ2-7; D is possibly TRBD2 (6 bases). Trimming removed 0 bases at V and 0 bases at J, with 13 bases between. CDR1 is SGHNT and CDR2 is YYREEE in the germline V gene (reference sequence). This CDR3 has 16 residues. CDR3 sequence reads: CASSLGGGASSYEQYF. In DNA, the CDR3 is TGTGCCAGCAGCTTGGGGGGCGGGGCTAGCTCCTACGAGCAGTACTTC.

V gene TRBV28 combines with J gene TRBJ2-3, with 8 bases matching TRBD1. This CDR3 region has 14 residues. Looked up from germline, CDR1 is MDHEN and CDR2 is SYDVKM. With 1 base clipped from V and 4 bases from J, the junction kept 1 base outside the gene matches. This CDR3 is CASSLSTGADTQYF. In DNA, the CDR3 is TGTGCCAGCAGTTTATCGACAGGGGCAGATACGCAGTATTTT.

In DNA form, the CDR3 reads TGTGCCAGCAGTTCCCAGCTCGCTGTGCTGGAGGCCGAGCAGTACTTC. This encodes CASSSQLAVLEAEQYF. The chain couples TRBV28 to TRBJ2-7; a weak D match, TRBD2 (5 bases). The CDR3 extends over 16 amino acids. In germline, CDR1 is MDHEN, CDR2 SYDVKM. The V end was cut by 4 bases, the J end by 6 bases, with 22 bases between.